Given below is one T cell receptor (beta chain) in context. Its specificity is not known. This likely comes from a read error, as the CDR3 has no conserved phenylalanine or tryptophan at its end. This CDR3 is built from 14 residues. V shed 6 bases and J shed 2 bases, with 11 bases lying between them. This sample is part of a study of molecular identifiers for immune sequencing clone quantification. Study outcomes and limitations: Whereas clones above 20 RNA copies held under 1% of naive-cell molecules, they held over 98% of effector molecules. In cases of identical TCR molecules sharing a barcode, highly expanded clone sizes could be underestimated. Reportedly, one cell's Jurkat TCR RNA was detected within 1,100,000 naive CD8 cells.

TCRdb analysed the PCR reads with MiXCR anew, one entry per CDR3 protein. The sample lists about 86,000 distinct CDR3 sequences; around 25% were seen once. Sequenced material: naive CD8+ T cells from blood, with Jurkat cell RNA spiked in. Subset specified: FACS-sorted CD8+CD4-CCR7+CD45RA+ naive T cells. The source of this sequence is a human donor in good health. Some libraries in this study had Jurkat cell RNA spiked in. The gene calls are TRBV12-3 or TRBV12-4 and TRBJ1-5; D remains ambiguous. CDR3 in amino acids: CASSLWVGNQPQHL. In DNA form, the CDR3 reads TGTGCCAGCAGCCTCTGGGTGGGCAATCAGCCCCAGCATCTT.